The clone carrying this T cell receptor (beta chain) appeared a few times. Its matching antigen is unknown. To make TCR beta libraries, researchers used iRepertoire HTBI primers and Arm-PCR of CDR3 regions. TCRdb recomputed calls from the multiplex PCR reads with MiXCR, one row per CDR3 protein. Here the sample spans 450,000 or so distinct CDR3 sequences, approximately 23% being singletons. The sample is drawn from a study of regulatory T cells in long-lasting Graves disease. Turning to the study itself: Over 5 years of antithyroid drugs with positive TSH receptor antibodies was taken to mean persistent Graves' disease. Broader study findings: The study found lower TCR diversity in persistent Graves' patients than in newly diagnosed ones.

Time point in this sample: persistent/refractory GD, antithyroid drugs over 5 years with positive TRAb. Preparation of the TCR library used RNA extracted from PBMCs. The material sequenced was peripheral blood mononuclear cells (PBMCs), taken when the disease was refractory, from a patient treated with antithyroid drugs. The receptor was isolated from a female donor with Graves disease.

The CDR3 is CASSAGTGGSYEQYF. CDR3 nucleotide sequence: TGCGCCAGCAGCGCCGGGACAGGGGGCTCCTACGAGCAGTACTTC. The gene calls are TRBV5-1 and TRBJ2-7; 11 bases align to TRBD1. J gave up 0 bases and V 4 bases, and 3 bases lay outside the gene matches. This CDR3 contains 15 residues. CDR1 and CDR2 (germline): SGHRS, YFSETQ.